This TCR beta chain stems from a study of T cell repertoires in cytomegalovirus infection. Study-level information: CMV epitopes used comprised recently identified HLA-C-restricted ones and well-studied HLA-B-restricted ones.

This clonotype appeared a few times. The antigen remains undetermined. TCRdb reprocessed the reads via MiXCR and lists one record per CDR3 protein. The profile shows around 900,000 distinct CDR3 sequences, 30% to 40% of them singletons. This CDR3 region has 15 residues. The V end was cut by 2 bases, the J end by 2 bases, with 10 bases between. Germline V gene lookup returns CDR1 SNHLY and CDR2 FYNNEI. V is TRBV2 and J is TRBJ1-5; D unresolved. The TCR sequence derives from a human donor in good health (CMV status not recorded). Some clones in this sample may be carry-over from other donors' samples. This sample comprised cultured CD8+ T cells from PBMCs, obtained from culture after CMV antigen stimulation. The CDR3 coding sequence is TGTGCCAGCAGTGAATTGGATTTGGGCAATCAGCCCCAGCATTTT. It is translated as CASSELDLGNQPQHF.